Each of the 14 T cell receptor beta chains below was sequenced from the same sample in a study of blood T cell repertoires in COVID-19. Produced via immunoSEQ multiplex PCR; TCRdb's table is partial and in-frame only. Of approximately 100,000 clones listed, 84% are singletons. Sequencing was carried out using peripheral blood. The origin of the receptors is a man aged 55 to 70 with acute or convalescent COVID-19.

This clone occurred once. The V call is TRBV20-1, the J call TRBJ1-3; D might be TRBD1 (5 bases). The CDR3 sequence is 14 residues long. The V gene lost 3 bases and the J gene lost 3 bases, with 12 bases spanning the gap. Per germline, CDR1 DFQATT and CDR2 SNEGSKA (reference sequence). Here the CDR3 DNA reads TGCAGTGCTAGTTTCGGGGGAGGTGGAAACACCATATATTTT. Translated: CSASFGGGGNTIYF.

This chain links TRBV15 with TRBJ1-4; TRBD1 matches 7 bases. Germline V gives CDR1 LNHNV, CDR2 YYDKDF (reference sequence). CDR3 size: 15 residues. Trimming at V came to 3 bases and at J to 8 bases, leaving 9 bases not matched to a gene. CDR3 coding DNA: TGTGCCACCAGCAGGGGGAGTACAGGGGAAGAAAAACTGTTTTTT. Translation gives CATSRGSTGEEKLFF.

This clone has only a few counts. J is TRBJ2-7 and V is TRBV28; D perhaps matches TRBD2 (5 bases). Trimming took 5 bases from V and 0 from J, leaving 14 bases between them. The CDR3 totals 15 residues. CDR1 is MDHEN and CDR2 is SYDVKM in the germline V gene. CDR3 in amino acids: CASSPSGKSSYEQYF. In nucleotides, the CDR3 is TGTGCCAGCAGTCCGTCGGGGAAAAGCTCCTACGAGCAGTACTTC.

V gene TRBV5-1 combines with J gene TRBJ2-1; TRBD2 agrees at 12 bases. Germline CDR1 SGHRS, CDR2 YFSETQ. The CDR3 length is 17 residues. The junction had 8 bases not matched to a gene; V was cut back by 0 bases and J by 7 bases. The CDR3 DNA reads as TGCGCCAGCAGCTTGGGGCCGACTAGCGGGGGCCCAAATGAGCAGTTCTTC. This sequence encodes CASSLGPTSGGPNEQFF. The complete variable domain, with remaining parts taken from reference TRBV5-1 and TRBJ2-1, reads KAGVTQTPRYLIKTRGQQVTLSCSPISGHRSVSWYQQTPGQGLQFLFEYFSETQRNKGNFPGRFSGRQFSNSRSEMNVSTLELGDSALYLCASSLGPTSGGPNEQFFGPGTRLTVL.

This rearrangement joins TRBV2 to TRBJ2-3; a possible D gene is TRBD2 (6 bases). The V and J ends lost 2 bases and 5 bases respectively, with 8 bases between them. Germline CDR1 is SNHLY and CDR2 is FYNNEI. The CDR3 length is 13 residues. The CDR3 bases are TGTGCCAGCAGTGAAAGCGGGTTAGATACGCAGTATTTT. This translates into CASSESGLDTQYF.

The CDR3 DNA reads TGTGCCAGCAGCTTAGGTAAAAGCCCGAGCTCCTATAATTCACCCCTCCACTTT. Its protein is CASSLGKSPSSYNSPLHF. This rearrangement joins TRBV7-2 to TRBJ1-6; D not certain. The CDR3 has 18 amino acids. Germline CDR1 is SGHTA and CDR2 is FQGNSA. V lost 1 base and J 0 bases, leaving 13 bases between the germline ends.

This chain connects TRBV5-5 to TRBJ1-4; D unclear. V was clipped by 4 bases and J by 2 bases, with 9 bases between them. CDR1 is SGHKS, CDR2 YYEKEE, per germline (reference sequence). This CDR3 is built from 14 residues. CDR3 residues: CASSLRWTNEKLFF. DNA of the CDR3: TGTGCCAGCAGCCTTAGATGGACTAATGAAAAACTGTTTTTT.

The genes are TRBV11-1 and TRBJ2-5; 12 positions agree with TRBD2. Trimming at V came to 4 bases and at J to 4 bases, leaving 4 bases not matched to a gene. From germline, CDR1 is SGHAT and CDR2 FQDESV (reference sequence). This CDR3 is 15 amino acids long. The CDR3 loop is CASSSSGGATETQYF. The DNA of the CDR3 is TGTGCCAGCAGCTCTAGCGGGGGGGCCACAGAGACCCAGTACTTC.

This rearrangement joins TRBV5-1 to TRBJ1-3; no clear D gene. Per germline, CDR1 SGHRS and CDR2 YFSETQ. V dropped 7 bases and J dropped 0 bases, with 14 bases sitting between them. The length of the CDR3 is 15 residues. CDR3: CASAWERTSGNTIYF. The CDR3 nucleotides read TGCGCCAGCGCTTGGGAGCGCACCTCTGGAAACACCATATATTTT. The full variable domain, its missing parts supplied by reference TRBV5-1 and TRBJ1-3, is KAGVTQTPRYLIKTRGQQVTLSCSPISGHRSVSWYQQTPGQGLQFLFEYFSETQRNKGNFPGRFSGRQFSNSRSEMNVSTLELGDSALYLCASAWERTSGNTIYFGEGSWLTVV.

The rearrangement uses TRBV3-1 (or the pseudogene TRBV3-2) and TRBJ1-2; no reliable D call. The germline V and J ends were trimmed by 2 bases and 10 bases, with 8 bases remaining between them. There are 11 residues in the CDR3. Germline values: CDR1 LGHDT, CDR2 YNNKEL (reference sequence). CDR3 sequence (DNA): TGTGCCAGCAGCCAACGGAGGGACTACACCTTC. Translated: CASSQRRDYTF.

The chain employs TRBV28 and TRBJ2-7, with a possible D match to TRBD1 (6 bases). The germline V gene has CDR1 MDHEN and CDR2 SYDVKM. Trimming removed 5 bases at V and 7 bases at J, with 18 bases between. CDR3 size: 14 residues. CDR3 sequence: CASSPRVPGQEQYF. In DNA form, the CDR3 reads TGTGCCAGCAGTCCCCGAGTCCCGGGACAAGAGCAGTACTTC.

This clone was seen repeatedly, ten times or more. The rearrangement joins TRBV11-2 to TRBJ2-7, with D tentatively TRBD2 (5 bases). CDR3 length: 16 amino acids. Trimming left V 4 bases short and J 2 bases short, with 18 bases between. Germline CDR1 SGHAT, CDR2 FQNNGV. CDR3 coding DNA: TGTGCCAGCAGCTACCCCCTCAGTGGGAGCGCCTACGAGCAGTACTTC. Translating it yields CASSYPLSGSAYEQYF.

This clone was seen once. The gene calls are TRBV7-2 and TRBJ1-2; D might be TRBD1 (5 bases). CDR1 is SGHTA and CDR2 is FQGNSA in the germline V gene. The CDR3 length is 15 residues. Deletions cut 1 base from V and 8 bases from J, with 17 bases between. The CDR3: CASSLDAGRLGGYTF. The CDR3 bases are TGTGCCAGCAGCTTAGATGCGGGACGCCTGGGAGGCTACACCTTC. The variable domain in full, with the rest retrieved from reference TRBV7-2 and TRBJ1-2, is GAGVSQSPSNKVTEKGKDVELRCDPISGHTALYWYRQSLGQGLEFLIYFQGNSAPDKSGLPSDRFSAERTGGSVSTLTIQRTQQEDSAVYLCASSLDAGRLGGYTFGSGTRLTVV.

J is TRBJ1-5 and V is TRBV24-1; tentative D call: TRBD1 (6 bases). The CDR3 sequence is 13 residues long. Germline CDR1 KGHDR, CDR2 SFDVKD. V lost 4 bases and J 7 bases, leaving 10 bases between the germline ends. The CDR3 protein is CATSDGGGQPQHF. CDR3 DNA: TGTGCCACCAGTGACGGGGGGGGCCAGCCCCAGCATTTT.